The 27 T cell receptor beta chains below all came from one sample that was sequenced in a study of graft-versus-host responses after intestinal transplantation. Lymphocytes from graft epithelium and lamina propria were isolated. Profiled with immunoSEQ multiplex PCR; TCRdb holds only in-frame clones, not every one. The data hold just under 20,000 clones, with under 75% observed a single time. Specimen: ileum tissue, collected roughly three weeks after intestinal transplant. All receptors derive from a human patient who received an intestinal transplant, so some T cells may come from the graft donor.

The V call is TRBV5-1, the J call TRBJ2-1, with D possibly matching TRBD2 (5 bases). From germline, CDR1 is SGHRS and CDR2 YFSETQ. CDR3 size: 18 residues. V gave up 0 bases and J gave up 0 bases, with 16 bases separating them. The CDR3 DNA reads TGCGCCAGCAGCTTGGGGGGAGAGCCGTTGAGCTCCTACAATGAGCAGTTCTTC. Residues: CASSLGGEPLSSYNEQFF.

This clone was counted once. Sequence at one end of the junction differs from germline and may be a read error. In DNA form, the CDR3 reads TGCAGCGTTGAAGATATCGGACTTGCCTCCTATGACTACACCTTC. Translating gives CSVEDIGLASYDYTF. J is TRBJ1-2 and V is TRBV29-1; D gene unclear. CDR1 is SQVTM, CDR2 ANQGSEA, per germline. This CDR3 spans 15 amino acids.

The chain joins TRBV7-9 to TRBJ1-3; no reliable D call. CDR1 and CDR2 from the germline V gene are SEHNR and FQNEAQ (reference sequence). V lost 3 bases, J lost 0 bases, and 6 bases lay in between. This CDR3 contains 14 residues. CDR3 region: CASSFGISGNTIYF. The CDR3 DNA reads as TGTGCCAGCAGCTTTGGCATCTCTGGAAACACCATATATTTT.

This chain uses TRBV19 with TRBJ2-7, with D possibly TRBD1 on 6 matching bases. CDR3 length: 14 residues. In germline, CDR1 is LNHDA, CDR2 SQIVND (reference sequence). V lost 4 bases and J 2 bases, leaving 12 bases between the germline ends. The CDR3: CASSNGQGPYEQYF. The CDR3 nucleotides read TGTGCCAGTAGTAATGGGCAGGGGCCCTACGAGCAGTACTTC.

This clone was recorded a few times. The rearrangement uses TRBV4-1 and TRBJ2-4; TRBD2 is a possible D gene (5 bases). This CDR3 is built from 13 residues. Between the trimmed V and J ends, which lost 5 bases and 7 bases, there was a span of 12 bases. The germline gives CDR1 MGHRA, CDR2 YSYEKL. In DNA form, the CDR3 reads TGCGCCAGCAGCTTAGGACTTACGAACATTCAGTACTTC. This encodes CASSLGLTNIQYF.

CDR3 loop: CASSGTSGQETQYF. DNA of the CDR3: TGTGCCAGCAGTGGGACTAGCGGACAAGAGACCCAGTACTTC. The gene calls are TRBV6-6 and TRBJ2-5, with TRBD2 matching 11 bases. The germline V gene encodes CDR1 MNHNY and CDR2 SVGAGI (reference sequence). The CDR3 covers 14 residues. Germline trimming cut 5 bases from V and 2 bases from J; bases unmatched to any gene: 1.

This clone was seen a handful of times. The gene calls are TRBV28 and TRBJ2-1, with 10 bases lining up with TRBD1. Unmatched junction bases numbered 6, after V lost 2 bases and J lost 5 bases. The CDR3 extends over 16 amino acids. The germline V gene encodes CDR1 MDHEN and CDR2 SYDVKM. This chain's CDR3 is CASSLIPGQGNNEQFF. DNA for the CDR3: TGTGCCAGCAGTTTAATTCCGGGACAGGGGAACAATGAGCAGTTCTTC.

This clone was detected a few times. This chain uses TRBV30 with TRBJ2-7; unclear D gene. The V gene lost 0 bases and the J gene lost 7 bases, with 10 bases spanning the gap. From germline, CDR1 is GTSNPN and CDR2 SVGIG (reference sequence). The CDR3 sequence is 12 residues long. The CDR3 loop reads CAWSVGGHEQYF. CDR3 bases: TGTGCCTGGAGTGTGGGTGGGCATGAGCAGTACTTC.

The genes are TRBV7-9 and TRBJ1-2; TRBD1 matches at 10 bases. Germline-derived CDR1 and CDR2 are SEHNR and FQNEAQ (reference sequence). Trimming removed 4 bases from V and 4 bases from J; junction bases left unmatched: 9. The CDR3 is made up of 16 amino acids. The CDR3 reads CASSSPGGQGPYGYTF. CDR3 coding DNA: TGTGCCAGCAGCTCCCCTGGGGGACAGGGGCCCTATGGCTACACCTTC.

V usage is TRBV27 and J usage is TRBJ2-5; D is possibly TRBD2 (6 bases). CDR3 length equals 15 residues. CDR1 is MNHEY, CDR2 SMNVEV, per germline (reference sequence). V lost 5 bases and J 2 bases, leaving 15 bases between the germline ends. The CDR3 loop reads CASSLYGGTQETQYF. In DNA, the CDR3 is TGTGCCAGCAGTCTCTACGGGGGAACTCAAGAGACCCAGTACTTC.

Details on this clone: The junction differs from germline at one of its ends, possibly a read error. V gene TRBV7-8 combines with J gene TRBJ2-2, with 9 bases aligning to TRBD2. The CDR3 covers 15 residues. CDR1 and CDR2 from the germline V gene are SGHVS and FQNEAQ. The CDR3 DNA is TGTGCCAGCAGCATAGCGGGAGCAGCTTCCGGGGAGCTGTTTTTT. It is translated as CASSIAGAASGELFF.

The chain joins TRBV27 to TRBJ1-2, with 7 bases that match TRBD1. CDR1 is MNHEY, CDR2 SMNVEV, per germline (reference sequence). The CDR3 consists of 13 residues. V trimming: 2 bases; J trimming: 4 bases; junction bases outside the gene matches: 1. The CDR3 loop is CASSLEGAYGYTF. Here the CDR3 DNA reads TGTGCCAGCAGTTTAGAGGGGGCCTATGGCTACACCTTC.

The chain recombines TRBV18 with TRBJ2-6; the D is unclear. The CDR3 extends over 13 amino acids. Germline V gene sequence: CDR1 KGHSH, CDR2 LQKENI. V lost 6 bases, J lost 2 bases, and 5 bases lay in between. The chain's CDR3 is CASSPTGANVLTF. The CDR3 DNA is TGTGCCAGCTCCCCCACTGGGGCCAACGTCCTGACTTTC.

The CDR3 protein is CASRLGVEAFF. The CDR3, as DNA: TGCGCCAGCAGGTTAGGGGTCGAAGCTTTCTTT. The chain carries TRBV10-2 and TRBJ1-1, with TRBD1 as a possible D gene (5 bases). Trimming left V 6 bases short and J 8 bases short, with 10 bases between. The CDR3 runs 11 residues. CDR1 and CDR2 (germline): WSHSY, SAAADI.

The J gene is TRBJ2-3, the V gene TRBV28; possibly TRBD2 for D (5 bases). V was shortened by 2 bases and J by 0 bases, with 6 bases between the two germline ends. The CDR3 is made up of 14 amino acids. Germline-derived CDR1 and CDR2 are MDHEN and SYDVKM. The CDR3 is CASSLPGSTDTQYF. For the CDR3, the DNA is TGTGCCAGCAGTTTACCGGGGAGCACAGATACGCAGTATTTT.

This rearrangement joins TRBV6-6 to TRBJ1-2; weak D call: TRBD1 (6 bases). Germline lookup yields CDR1 MNHNY and CDR2 SVGAGI (reference sequence). V was trimmed by 5 bases and J by 1 base, leaving 17 bases between them. The CDR3 sequence is 16 residues long. CDR3 in amino acids: CASSRDNPNFNYGYTF. The DNA for the CDR3 is TGTGCCAGCAGTCGGGACAACCCCAACTTTAACTATGGCTACACCTTC.

The V call is TRBV2, the J call TRBJ2-5; 9 positions agree with TRBD1. The CDR3 sequence is 14 residues long. The V gene end was trimmed by 3 bases and the J gene end by 11 bases; junction bases not matched to a gene: 10. CDR1 and CDR2 from the germline V gene are SNHLY and FYNNEI. Here the CDR3 DNA reads TGTGCCAGCAGTGAGACAGGGGGACTATGGGAGCAGTACTTC. It translates to CASSETGGLWEQYF.

This clone was observed a few times. This chain links TRBV19 with TRBJ2-7; D perhaps matches TRBD1 (6 bases). Trimming left V 0 bases short and J 5 bases short, with 14 bases between. This CDR3 contains 15 residues. Germline V gene data show CDR1 as LNHDA and CDR2 as SQIVND (reference sequence). The CDR3 DNA reads as TGTGCCAGTAGTATAGATATCGGGACAACCGACGAGCAGTACTTC. This translates into CASSIDIGTTDEQYF. The variable domain in full, with the rest retrieved from reference TRBV19 and TRBJ2-7, is DGGITQSPKYLFRKEGQNVTLSCEQNLNHDAMYWYRQDPGQGLRLIYYSQIVNDFQKGDIAEGYSVSREKKESFPLTVTSAQKNPTAFYLCASSIDIGTTDEQYFGPGTRLTVT.

This sequence joins TRBV7-9 and TRBJ2-7; 12 nucleotides agree with TRBD1. The CDR3 is made up of 15 amino acids. Germline V CDR1 and CDR2: SEHNR, FQNEAQ (reference sequence). J gave up 4 bases and V 5 bases, and 6 bases lay outside the gene matches. This chain's CDR3 is CASSGDRGPEYEQYF. CDR3 DNA: TGTGCCAGCAGCGGGGACAGGGGGCCGGAATACGAGCAGTACTTC.

This rearrangement joins TRBV6-4 to TRBJ2-1; perhaps TRBD2 as D (7 bases). CDR1 and CDR2 from the germline V gene are MRHNA and SNTAGT. V was pared by 0 bases and J by 3 bases, with 15 bases between. This CDR3 has 17 residues. The DNA of the CDR3 is TGTGCCAGCAGTGACTCGAGGGGGGGATTAAGCTACAATGAGCAGTTCTTC. This encodes CASSDSRGGLSYNEQFF.

This clone was counted a few times. This chain uses TRBV6-1 with TRBJ1-2, with TRBD1 matching over 7 bases. Germline CDR1 and CDR2: MNHNS and SASEGT. CDR3 size: 14 residues. V trimming: 4 bases; J trimming: 4 bases; junction bases outside the gene matches: 6. The chain's CDR3 is CASSVFEGAYGYTF. CDR3 in DNA: TGTGCCAGCAGTGTTTTTGAGGGGGCCTATGGCTACACCTTC.

V usage is TRBV4-2 and J usage is TRBJ2-3; TRBD2 matches 9 bases. V gave up 4 bases and J gave up 0 bases; unmatched junction bases: 5. Germline V CDR1 and CDR2: LGHNA, YNFKEQ. This CDR3 contains 16 residues. The CDR3 nucleotides read TGTGCCAGCAGCCGCCAGACTAGCGGTAGCACAGATACGCAGTATTTT. This sequence encodes CASSRQTSGSTDTQYF.

This clone appeared a single time. The chain has TRBV4-1 and TRBJ2-1, with D perhaps TRBD1 (5 bases). Trimming took off 0 bases at V and 6 bases at J, with 12 bases between the two ends. The CDR3 totals 15 residues. Germline V gene data show CDR1 as MGHRA and CDR2 as YSYEKL. The CDR3 loop is CASSQDGAGLNEQFF. CDR3 nucleotide sequence: TGCGCCAGCAGCCAAGATGGGGCAGGCCTCAATGAGCAGTTCTTC.

The chain employs TRBV18 and TRBJ1-1; TRBD1 matches 9 bases. The CDR3 covers 14 residues. Germline V gives CDR1 KGHSH, CDR2 LQKENI. With V trimmed by 2 bases and J by 4 bases, 2 bases remained unmatched. CDR3 in DNA: TGTGCCAGCTCACCAACGACAGGGGGCACTGAAGCTTTCTTT. Residues: CASSPTTGGTEAFF.

J is TRBJ2-7 and V is TRBV14; 12 nucleotides line up with TRBD2. Germline V gene lookup returns CDR1 SGHDN and CDR2 FVKESK. The V segment lost 4 bases and the J segment 2 bases; nucleotides outside the gene matches: 27. The CDR3 spans 23 residues. CDR3 sequence (DNA): TGTGCCAGCAGCCTTCGATTCAGGACTAGCGGGAACTTCAAGCCCTTAACCACCTACGAGCAGTACTTC. This translates into CASSLRFRTSGNFKPLTTYEQYF.

The V gene is TRBV18, the J gene TRBJ2-5, with TRBD2 matching over 9 bases. Per the germline V gene, CDR1 is KGHSH and CDR2 is LQKENI. Unmatched junction bases numbered 6, after V lost 8 bases and J lost 5 bases. The CDR3 spans 13 residues. The CDR3 sequence is CASRGLARETQYF. CDR3 nucleotides: TGTGCCAGCCGAGGACTAGCGAGGGAGACCCAGTACTTC.

The gene calls are TRBV4-1 and TRBJ2-1; TRBD2 aligns across 11 bases. The trim removed 2 bases at V and 3 bases at J, leaving 6 bases unmatched. The germline gives CDR1 MGHRA, CDR2 YSYEKL. The CDR3 contains 17 residues. The CDR3 region has the DNA TGCGCCAGCAGCCAAAATTTAGCGGGAGGGATCTACAATGAGCAGTTCTTC. Encoded protein: CASSQNLAGGIYNEQFF.